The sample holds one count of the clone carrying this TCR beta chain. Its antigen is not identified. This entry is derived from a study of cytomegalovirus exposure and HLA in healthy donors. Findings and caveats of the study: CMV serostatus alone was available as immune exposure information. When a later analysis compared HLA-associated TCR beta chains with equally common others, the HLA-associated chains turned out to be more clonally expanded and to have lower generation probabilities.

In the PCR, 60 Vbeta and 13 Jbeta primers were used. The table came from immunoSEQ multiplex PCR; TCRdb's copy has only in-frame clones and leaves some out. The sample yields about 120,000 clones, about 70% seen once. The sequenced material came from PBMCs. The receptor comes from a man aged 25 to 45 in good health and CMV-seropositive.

CDR3 nucleotides: TGTGCCAGCAGCTTAGGGGGGCTTAACTATGGCTACACCTTC. Protein: CASSLGGLNYGYTF. The chain carries TRBV11-2 and TRBJ1-2; D might be TRBD1 (6 bases). Germline V gene sequence: CDR1 SGHAT, CDR2 FQNNGV. The CDR3 has 14 residues. V was shortened by 1 base and J by 1 base, with 7 bases between the two germline ends.